A single T cell receptor (beta chain) is shown here with its context. Antigen unknown. The method was immunoSEQ multiplex PCR; TCRdb's version includes in-frame clones alone and lacks a portion of them. The sample contains tens of thousands of clones, roughly four fifths of which appear only once. Prior to sequencing, the ViraFEST assay stimulated PBMC with viral peptide pools, which expanded the antigen-specific CD4+ T cells. At the end of around eleven days of culture, CD4+ T cells were isolated. Participants were vaccinated with two doses of either the BNT162b2 or mRNA-1273 vaccine. All vaccine recipients tested negative for nucleocapsid antibodies and had never contracted SARS-CoV-2 infection. These data are taken from a study of vaccination effects on CD4 cells after COVID-19. About the study: Post-vaccine samples followed the second dose by a median of 72 days.

The sample here was CD4+ T cells from PBMCs cultured with HCoV-229E spike peptides, taken after COVID-19 vaccination. This TCR was recovered from a human donor who received a COVID-19 vaccine.

In nucleotides, the CDR3 is TGCAGCGTCCCCACAGGGAATAATGAAAAACTGTTTTTT. Its protein is CSVPTGNNEKLFF. The chain couples TRBV29-1 to TRBJ1-4; D might be TRBD1 (6 bases). Per germline, CDR1 SQVTM and CDR2 ANQGSEA. Trimming stripped 6 bases from V and 4 bases from J, with 12 bases between. The CDR3 contains 13 residues.